This passage covers 5 T cell receptor beta chains from one sample sequenced in a study of CD4 T cells in relation to SARS-CoV-2 and coronaviruses (dated by TCRdb to the early 2020s). Preparation of the library involved the immunoSEQ multiplex PCR assay. The source is immuneACCESS, and TCRdb retained only in-frame sequences with V and J called. Part of the clones is not carried over; for the studies checked, unresolved V genes explain less than half of this, and the remainder is unexplained. The sample records about 35,000 clones, approximately 80% of which are singletons. Over 5% of the sample is held by the ten biggest clonotypes. These receptors have no identified antigens. The specimen was naive CD4+ T cells from PBMCs, cultured in vitro. The cell subset or site label on this specimen signifies: naive CD4+ T cells isolated by negative enrichment. These TCRs come from an adult with COVID-19.

This clone is a singleton in its sample. The chain links TRBV25-1 to TRBJ2-5; 7 bases are shared with TRBD1. Losses at the gene ends were 6 bases for V and 2 bases for J; bases not matched to a gene: 3. The CDR3 contains 13 residues. Germline CDR1 and CDR2: MGHDK and SYGVNS. CDR3 loop: CASRGTEQETQYF. The CDR3, as DNA: TGTGCCAGCAGGGGGACAGAACAAGAGACCCAGTACTTC.

The J gene is TRBJ2-1, the V gene TRBV9; 8 nucleotides match TRBD2. The V segment lost 7 bases and the J segment 3 bases; nucleotides outside the gene matches: 9. The CDR3 runs to 15 residues. CDR1 is SGDLS, CDR2 YYNGEE, per germline. CDR3: CASQPGGVIYNEQFF. The CDR3 DNA follows: TGTGCCAGCCAGCCGGGGGGGGTTATCTACAATGAGCAGTTCTTC. Together with reference TRBV9 and TRBJ2-1, the CDR3 gives the full variable domain: DSGVTQTPKHLITATGQRVTLRCSPRSGDLSVYWYQQSLDQGLQFLIQYYNGEERAKGNILERFSAQQFPDLHSELNLSSLELGDSALYFCASQPGGVIYNEQFFGPGTRLTVL.

This clone was seen a few times. The chain joins TRBV2 to TRBJ2-2; D remains ambiguous. V was shortened by 7 bases and J by 1 base, with 7 bases between the two germline ends. The CDR3 is 13 residues long. The V gene's germline CDR1 is SNHLY and CDR2 FYNNEI. The CDR3 coding sequence is TGTGCCAGCACAACAGTGAACACCGGGGAGCTGTTTTTT. Its translation: CASTTVNTGELFF.

This chain uses TRBV19 with TRBJ1-4; D gene unclear. CDR1 and CDR2 from the germline V gene are LNHDA and SQIVND (reference sequence). Trimming pared 6 bases from V and 0 bases from J, leaving 14 bases between. The CDR3 length is 16 residues. The CDR3 sequence: CASRGTGRATNEKLFF. CDR3 nucleotides: TGTGCCAGTAGAGGCACCGGAAGAGCAACTAATGAAAAACTGTTTTTT. The whole variable domain, filled in from reference TRBV19 and TRBJ1-4, reads DGGITQSPKYLFRKEGQNVTLSCEQNLNHDAMYWYRQDPGQGLRLIYYSQIVNDFQKGDIAEGYSVSREKKESFPLTVTSAQKNPTAFYLCASRGTGRATNEKLFFGSGTQLSVL.

This clone was counted once. This rearrangement joins TRBV3-1 (or the pseudogene TRBV3-2) to TRBJ2-4; 7 bases match TRBD1. Germline V CDR1 and CDR2: LGHDT, YNNKEL (reference sequence). The CDR3 sequence is 15 residues long. The junction had 4 bases not matched to a gene; V was cut back by 5 bases and J by 0 bases. CDR3 DNA: TGTGCCAGCAGCAAACAGGGGTTAGCCAAAAACATTCAGTACTTC. It translates to CASSKQGLAKNIQYF.